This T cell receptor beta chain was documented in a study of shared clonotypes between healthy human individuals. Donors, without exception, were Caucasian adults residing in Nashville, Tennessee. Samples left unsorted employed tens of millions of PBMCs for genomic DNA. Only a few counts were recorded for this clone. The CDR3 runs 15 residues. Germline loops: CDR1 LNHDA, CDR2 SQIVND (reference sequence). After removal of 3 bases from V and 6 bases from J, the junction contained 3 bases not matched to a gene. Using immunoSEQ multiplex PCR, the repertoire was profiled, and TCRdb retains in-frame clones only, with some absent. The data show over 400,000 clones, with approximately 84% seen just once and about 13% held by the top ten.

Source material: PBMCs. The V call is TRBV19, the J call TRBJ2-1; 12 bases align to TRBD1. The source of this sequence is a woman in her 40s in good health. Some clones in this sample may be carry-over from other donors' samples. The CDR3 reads CASSMGTGGPNEQFF. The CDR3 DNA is TGTGCCAGTAGTATGGGGACAGGGGGCCCCAATGAGCAGTTCTTC.